One sample yielded the 26 T cell receptor beta chains listed below, sequenced in a study of beta chain features in type 1 diabetes. Expressed TCRB transcripts were sequenced because the entire RNA isolate underwent reverse transcription. Assay: immunoSEQ multiplex PCR; the TCRdb copy retains only in-frame clones and omits some. This table has fewer than 500,000 clones, approximately 13% appearing once. Sequenced input: naive CD4+ T cells from blood. These receptors were obtained from a man aged 30 to 39 in good health.

The chain recombines TRBV6-5 with TRBJ1-3; no firm D call. Trimming took 2 bases from V and 3 from J, leaving 8 bases between them. This CDR3 spans 14 amino acids. CDR1 MNHEY and CDR2 SVGAGI come from the germline V gene. DNA of the CDR3: TGTGCCAGCAGTTACAACACCGTTGGAAACACCATATATTTT. Amino acids: CASSYNTVGNTIYF.

This clone showed up just a few times. The V gene is TRBV19, the J gene TRBJ1-2; D is perhaps TRBD1 (5 bases). This CDR3 has 13 residues. V lost 5 bases and J lost 3, with 10 bases in between. CDR1 LNHDA and CDR2 SQIVND come from the germline V gene (reference sequence). CDR3 sequence reads: CASSVGTDYGYTF. As DNA, the CDR3 is TGTGCCAGTAGTGTCGGGACCGACTATGGCTACACCTTC.

This chain joins TRBV27 and TRBJ1-1; 8 bases fit TRBD1. The CDR3 covers 17 residues. Germline CDR1 is MNHEY and CDR2 is SMNVEV (reference sequence). The J segment lost 3 bases and the V segment lost 6 bases, leaving 15 bases of the junction unmatched. Written as DNA, the CDR3 is TGTGCCAGCAGAAGAGCACAGGGGGTGGGCCGACACACTGAAGCTTTCTTT. This encodes CASRRAQGVGRHTEAFF.

This clone was detected only a few times. The chain combines TRBV11-2 with TRBJ2-3; D gene unclear. This CDR3 spans 16 amino acids. Germline V lookup: CDR1 SGHAT, CDR2 FQNNGV. V lost 4 bases and J lost 4, with 18 bases in between. CDR3 in amino acids: CASSSMAVRVSDTQYF. The CDR3 DNA reads as TGTGCCAGCAGCTCAATGGCAGTCCGGGTTTCAGATACGCAGTATTTT.

This clone showed up just a few times. The J gene is TRBJ1-1, the V gene TRBV14, with D perhaps matching TRBD1 (5 bases). V was pared by 4 bases and J by 3 bases, with 15 bases between. The germline V gene encodes CDR1 SGHDN and CDR2 FVKESK. The CDR3 is 15 amino acids. The CDR3 sequence is CASSLGTGKYTEAFF. CDR3 nucleotide sequence: TGTGCCAGCAGCCTGGGGACGGGGAAATACACTGAAGCTTTCTTT.

The chain is built from TRBV18 and TRBJ2-3, with TRBD2 matching 7 bases. Per germline, CDR1 KGHSH and CDR2 LQKENI. The CDR3 is 19 residues long. V lost 0 bases, J lost 2 bases, and 14 bases stayed unmatched. CDR3 DNA: TGTGCCAGCTCACCACCGAAGGCGGGGGATCTGGGTTTCACAGATACGCAGTATTTT. The encoded protein is CASSPPKAGDLGFTDTQYF.

This clone was observed a handful of times. The chain employs TRBV7-6 and TRBJ2-3, with D perhaps matching TRBD1 (6 bases). V gave up 1 base and J gave up 0 bases, with 14 bases separating them. Germline V gives CDR1 SGHVS, CDR2 FNYEAQ. The CDR3 has 17 residues. This chain's CDR3 is CASSLVVAGTSTDTQYF. CDR3 in DNA: TGTGCCAGCAGCTTAGTTGTTGCAGGGACAAGCACAGATACGCAGTATTTT. Filled out from reference TRBV7-6 and TRBJ2-3, the complete variable domain reads GAGVSQSPRYKVTKRGQDVALRCDPISGHVSLYWYRQALGQGPEFLTYFNYEAQQDKSGLPNDRFSAERPEGSISTLTIQRTEQRDSAMYRCASSLVVAGTSTDTQYFGPGTRLTVL.

The V call is TRBV6-5, the J call TRBJ2-7; 9 bases match TRBD1. Germline CDR1 reads MNHEY; CDR2 reads SVGAGI. Trimming took 5 bases from V and 6 from J; bases not matched to a gene: 11. CDR3 size: 15 residues. The CDR3 spells CASSAPGQGNFEQYF. CDR3 nucleotide sequence: TGTGCCAGCAGTGCTCCGGGACAGGGAAACTTCGAGCAGTACTTC.

This clone has only a few counts. This chain joins TRBV9 and TRBJ1-1; D uncertain. The CDR3 is 14 residues long. V lost 4 bases, J lost 5 bases, and 15 bases lay in between. Germline-derived CDR1 and CDR2 are SGDLS and YYNGEE. The DNA of the CDR3 is TGTGCCAGCAGCCTAGATGGAGTGAGGACTGAAGCTTTCTTT. Protein product: CASSLDGVRTEAFF.

This chain joins TRBV7-2 and TRBJ1-3, with 7 bases identical to TRBD1. The germline CDR1 and CDR2 sequences are SGHTA and FQGNSA. V gave up 6 bases and J gave up 4 bases; unmatched junction bases: 9. This CDR3 comprises 15 residues. For the CDR3, the DNA is TGTGCCAGCAGTCAAACTGCCAGGGGGGGAAACACCATATATTTT. Protein product: CASSQTARGGNTIYF.

Written as DNA, the CDR3 is TGTGCCAGCATATCTCCGGGACAGGGGATCGGCACTGAAGCTTTCTTT. Encoded protein: CASISPGQGIGTEAFF. The rearrangement uses TRBV25-1 and TRBJ1-1, with 10 positions matching TRBD1. Trimming took 7 bases from V and 4 from J; bases not matched to a gene: 12. CDR1 and CDR2 (germline): MGHDK, SYGVNS. The CDR3 length is 16 residues.

This clone was seen only a few times. The chain couples TRBV7-9 to TRBJ1-1; D not certain. Trimming took off 8 bases at V and 0 bases at J, with 16 bases between the two ends. The CDR3 runs to 15 residues. Germline CDR1 is SEHNR and CDR2 is FQNEAQ (reference sequence). The CDR3 DNA reads TGTGCCAGCGTGACGGATTTTCTGGTGAACACTGAAGCTTTCTTT. Protein sequence: CASVTDFLVNTEAFF.

This sequence joins TRBV15 and TRBJ2-7, with TRBD2 matching 11 bases. With V trimmed by 4 bases and J by 6 bases, 14 bases remained unmatched. The CDR3 has 17 residues. Per the germline V gene, CDR1 is LNHNV and CDR2 is YYDKDF (reference sequence). DNA of the CDR3: TGTGCCACCAGCAAAAGACTAGCGGGGCCGTTGTTTTTCGAGCAGTACTTC. Its protein is CATSKRLAGPLFFEQYF.

This clone has just a few counts. As DNA, the CDR3 is TGTGCCAGCAGTTTATCGGGGCGCGACACAGATACGCAGTATTTT. This gives the protein CASSLSGRDTDTQYF. The rearrangement uses TRBV27 and TRBJ2-3; a possible D gene is TRBD1 (5 bases). Trimming left V 0 bases short and J 2 bases short, with 9 bases between. CDR1 and CDR2 (germline): MNHEY, SMNVEV (reference sequence). The CDR3 is 15 amino acids.

This clone was observed a few times. The chain links TRBV10-3 to TRBJ2-5; no reliable D call. V lost 3 bases, J lost 1 base, and 6 bases lay in between. The germline gives CDR1 ENHRY, CDR2 SYGVKD. This CDR3 is 13 amino acids long. The CDR3 DNA reads as TGTGCCATCAGTGACGCAGCCCAAGAGACCCAGTACTTC. Its translation is CAISDAAQETQYF.

As to this clone: The sample holds other DNA sequences that translate to the same CDR3. The genes are TRBV7-2 and TRBJ2-7, with D perhaps TRBD2 (5 bases). This CDR3 contains 11 residues. Trimming left V 5 bases short and J 4 bases short, with 6 bases between. CDR1 and CDR2 from the germline V gene are SGHTA and FQGNSA. As DNA, the CDR3 is TGTGCCAGCAGCCCGGGGTACGAGCAGTACTTC. Its protein is CASSPGYEQYF.

V is TRBV7-3 and J is TRBJ2-1; D unresolved. V lost 2 bases, J lost 3 bases, and 2 bases lay in between. The CDR3 totals 12 residues. The V gene's germline CDR1 is SGHTA and CDR2 FQGTGA. This CDR3 reads CASSLGYNEQFF. CDR3 bases: TGTGCCAGCAGCTTAGGCTACAATGAGCAGTTCTTC.

This sequence joins TRBV7-9 and TRBJ2-7; 10 bases agree with TRBD1. The V and J ends lost 6 bases and 5 bases, in that order; junction bases with no gene match: 10. This CDR3 contains 15 residues. CDR1 and CDR2 (germline): SEHNR, FQNEAQ (reference sequence). CDR3 nucleotide sequence: TGTGCCAGCAGTCCCCGGTCCGGGACAGGGGACGAGCAGTACTTC. Translated, it gives CASSPRSGTGDEQYF.

The DNA for the CDR3 is TGCGCCAGCAGCTTCGGTCCAAACAATGAGCAGTTCTTC. This gives the protein CASSFGPNNEQFF. V gene TRBV5-1 combines with J gene TRBJ2-1, with D unclear. The CDR3 spans 13 residues. The V gene lost 2 bases and the J gene lost 5 bases, with 8 bases spanning the gap. Germline V lookup: CDR1 SGHRS, CDR2 YFSETQ.

CDR3 nucleotides: TGTGCCAGCAGCTTGATCACGCAGTATTTT. This encodes CASSLITQYF. The chain combines TRBV7-9 with TRBJ2-3; D call uncertain. Looked up from germline, CDR1 is SEHNR and CDR2 is FQNEAQ (reference sequence). The CDR3 runs 10 residues. V dropped 3 bases and J dropped 9 bases, with 4 bases sitting between them.

A few counts support this clone. V usage is TRBV29-1 and J usage is TRBJ2-1, with D possibly matching TRBD2 (8 bases). The CDR3 has 17 amino acids. The germline gives CDR1 SQVTM, CDR2 ANQGSEA. V lost 7 bases, J lost 7 bases, and 29 bases lay in between. CDR3 DNA sequence: TGCAGCGGGCAGGGGGTCGCGCGGGAGGAATTTCGGAATGAGCAGTTCTTC. Translating it yields CSGQGVAREEFRNEQFF.

The V call is TRBV19, the J call TRBJ1-1; no clear D gene. This CDR3 spans 14 amino acids. The ends were cut back, 3 bases at V and 0 bases at J, with 8 bases in the middle. CDR1 is LNHDA, CDR2 SQIVND, per germline (reference sequence). The chain's CDR3 is CASSMGTVNTEAFF. The CDR3 coding sequence is TGTGCCAGTAGTATGGGCACAGTGAACACTGAAGCTTTCTTT.

The chain uses TRBV30 and TRBJ1-2, with 9 bases lining up with TRBD1. Germline-derived CDR1 and CDR2 are GTSNPN and SVGIG (reference sequence). The CDR3 is 14 amino acids. Germline trimming cut 1 base from V and 10 bases from J; bases unmatched to any gene: 10. The CDR3 is CAWSAFSGTGLYTF. CDR3 sequence (DNA): TGTGCCTGGAGTGCCTTTTCCGGGACAGGGCTCTACACCTTC.

There are a few counts of this clone. The same CDR3 arises from other DNA sequences in this sample as well. The chain is built from TRBV7-2 and TRBJ2-3, with D perhaps TRBD1 (5 bases). CDR1 and CDR2 from the germline V gene are SGHTA and FQGNSA. The CDR3 runs to 13 residues. Trimming took 3 bases from V and 1 from J, leaving 5 bases between them. The DNA for the CDR3 is TGTGCCAGCAGCTTCAGGGGCACAGATACGCAGTATTTT. The encoded protein is CASSFRGTDTQYF.

The gene calls are TRBV28 and TRBJ2-3; 12 bases are shared with TRBD2. This CDR3 region has 16 residues. Germline values: CDR1 MDHEN, CDR2 SYDVKM. V shed 4 bases, J shed 4 bases, and the junction held 6 bases outside the gene matches. CDR3: CASSYRLAGDPDTQYF. In DNA, the CDR3 is TGTGCCAGCAGTTACAGACTAGCGGGAGACCCAGATACGCAGTATTTT. Combining the CDR3 with reference TRBV28 and TRBJ2-3 gives the whole variable domain DVKVTQSSRYLVKRTGEKVFLECVQDMDHENMFWYRQDPGLGLRLIYFSYDVKMKEKGDIPEGYSVSREKKERFSLILESASTNQTSMYLCASSYRLAGDPDTQYFGPGTRLTVL.

This chain links TRBV6-1 with TRBJ1-4, with D uncertain. The V and J ends lost 0 bases and 4 bases respectively, with 9 bases between them. The CDR3 is 15 residues long. The germline CDR1 and CDR2 sequences are MNHNS and SASEGT. CDR3 coding DNA: TGTGCCAGCAGTGAAGCGGGCAGATTTAATGAAAAACTGTTTTTT. It codes for CASSEAGRFNEKLFF.